One and the same sample provided the 5 T cell receptor beta chains below, sequenced in a study of cytomegalovirus exposure and HLA in healthy donors. Clones were read by immunoSEQ multiplex PCR, and TCRdb kept only the in-frame ones, dropping some. Here the sample spans over 150,000 clones, 85% being singletons. The sample taken for sequencing was PBMCs. The receptors originated from a man aged 18 to 30 in good health and CMV-seropositive.

The chain employs TRBV11-2 and TRBJ1-1, with D possibly being TRBD1 (5 bases). The CDR3 has 15 residues. V was cut by 1 base and J by 5 bases, with 14 bases left in between. CDR1 and CDR2 (germline): SGHAT, FQNNGV. CDR3 DNA: TGTGCCAGCAGCTTAGTTGGGGGGGTCAATACTGAAGCTTTCTTT. Its translation is CASSLVGGVNTEAFF.

In its sample, this clone was seen a few times. The chain uses TRBV10-2 and TRBJ1-2, with a weak D call TRBD1 (6 bases). With 4 bases removed from V and 1 base from J, the gap between germline ends came to 10 bases. This CDR3 spans 14 amino acids. Germline loops: CDR1 WSHSY, CDR2 SAAADI. The CDR3, as DNA: TGCGCCAGCAGTGCCACAGGGCTTAACTATGGCTACACCTTC. It is translated as CASSATGLNYGYTF.

This clone has a single count. The chain links TRBV2 to TRBJ1-6; perhaps TRBD1 as D (5 bases). Germline V gives CDR1 SNHLY, CDR2 FYNNEI. The CDR3 is 16 amino acids. Trimming took 7 bases from V and 9 from J, leaving 22 bases between them. The CDR3 spells CASTEEPGTSGSPLHF. CDR3 DNA: TGTGCCAGCACCGAAGAGCCCGGGACTAGCGGTTCACCCCTCCACTTT.

The gene calls are TRBV9 and TRBJ2-2, with TRBD1 as a possible D gene (5 bases). The V gene's germline CDR1 is SGDLS and CDR2 YYNGEE. The CDR3 covers 14 residues. V lost 3 bases, J lost 2 bases, and 8 bases lay in between. CDR3 DNA sequence: TGTGCCAGCAGCGAGGGGTATAACACCGGGGAGCTGTTTTTT. Amino acids: CASSEGYNTGELFF.

The genes are TRBV28 and TRBJ1-6, with 10 bases that match TRBD1. Germline assignment: CDR1 MDHEN and CDR2 SYDVKM. The CDR3 consists of 16 residues. Trimming at V came to 6 bases and at J to 6 bases, leaving 8 bases not matched to a gene. The CDR3 loop is CASSSMGTGANSPLHF. The CDR3 region has the DNA TGTGCCAGCAGCTCAATGGGGACAGGGGCTAATTCACCCCTCCACTTT.